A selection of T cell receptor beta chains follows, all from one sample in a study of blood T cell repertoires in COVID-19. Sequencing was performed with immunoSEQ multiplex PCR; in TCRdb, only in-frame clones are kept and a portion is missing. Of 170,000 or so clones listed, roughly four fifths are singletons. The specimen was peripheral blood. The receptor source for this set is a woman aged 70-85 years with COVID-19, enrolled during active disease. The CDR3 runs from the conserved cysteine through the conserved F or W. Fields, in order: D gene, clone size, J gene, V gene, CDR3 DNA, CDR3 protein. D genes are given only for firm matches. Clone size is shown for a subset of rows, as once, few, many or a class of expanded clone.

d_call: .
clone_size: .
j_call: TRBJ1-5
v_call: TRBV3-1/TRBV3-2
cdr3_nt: TGTGCCAGCAGCCCGCAGGTAAATAGCAATCAGCCCCAGCATTTT
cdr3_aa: CASSPQVNSNQPQHF

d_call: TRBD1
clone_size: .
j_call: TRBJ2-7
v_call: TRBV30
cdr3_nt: TGTGCCTGGCTACAGGGGGCGGGCAGCGGCTTC
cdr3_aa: CAWLQGAGSGF

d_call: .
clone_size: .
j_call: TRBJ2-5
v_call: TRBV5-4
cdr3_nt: TGTGCCAGCAGCTTGGGGCAGGACCAAGAGACCCAGTACTTC
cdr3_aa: CASSLGQDQETQYF

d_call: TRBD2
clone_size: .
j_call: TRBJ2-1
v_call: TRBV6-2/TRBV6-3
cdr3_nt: TGTGCCAGCAGCCGAAGCGGGACCTACAATGAGCAGTTCTTC
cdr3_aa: CASSRSGTYNEQFF

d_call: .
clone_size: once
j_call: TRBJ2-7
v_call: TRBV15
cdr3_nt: TGTGCCACCAGCAGAGATGAGGGCGCGTACGAGCAGTACTTC
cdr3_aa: CATSRDEGAYEQYF

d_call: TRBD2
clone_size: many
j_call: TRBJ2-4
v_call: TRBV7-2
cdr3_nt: TGTGCCAGCAGCTCGCGGACTAGCGGGGGAAACATTCAGTACTTC
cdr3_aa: CASSSRTSGGNIQYF

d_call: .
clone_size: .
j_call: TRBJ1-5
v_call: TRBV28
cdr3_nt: TGTGCCAGCAGTTTTACAGGCAGCAATCAGCCCCAGCATTTT
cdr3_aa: CASSFTGSNQPQHF

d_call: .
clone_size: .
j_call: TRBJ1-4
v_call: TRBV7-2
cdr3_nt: TGTGCCAGCAGCTCGGACAGATTTGCAACTAATGAAAAACTGTTTTTT
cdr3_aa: CASSSDRFATNEKLFF

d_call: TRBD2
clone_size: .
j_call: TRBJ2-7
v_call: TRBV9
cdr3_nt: TGTGCCAGCAGCCCCTTCATGGGGGAGGGGAGGAACGAGCAGTACTTC
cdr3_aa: CASSPFMGEGRNEQYF

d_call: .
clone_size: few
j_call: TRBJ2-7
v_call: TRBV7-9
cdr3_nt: TGTGCCAGCAGCCCCCAGGACGAGCAGTACTTC
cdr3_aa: CASSPQDEQYF

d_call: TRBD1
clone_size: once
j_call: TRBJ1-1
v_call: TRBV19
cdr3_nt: TGTGCCAGTAGGCGGGACAGCGAAGCTTTCTTT
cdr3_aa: CASRRDSEAFF

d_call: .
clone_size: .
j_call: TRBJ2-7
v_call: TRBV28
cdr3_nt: TGTGCCAGCAGCATAAGCGGGCGCACCTACGAGCAGTACTTC
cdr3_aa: CASSISGRTYEQYF

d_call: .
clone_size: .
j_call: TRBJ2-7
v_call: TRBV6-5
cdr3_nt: TGTGCCAGCAGTTATAACTACGAGCAGTACTTC
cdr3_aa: CASSYNYEQYF

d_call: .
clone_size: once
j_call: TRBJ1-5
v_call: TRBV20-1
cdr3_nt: TGCAGTGCTAACAGTCAGCCCCAGCATTTT
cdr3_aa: CSANSQPQHF

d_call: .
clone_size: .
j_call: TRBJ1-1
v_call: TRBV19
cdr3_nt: TGTGCCAGTAGTATCCTGACAAGGAACACTGAAGCTTTCTTT
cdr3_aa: CASSILTRNTEAFF

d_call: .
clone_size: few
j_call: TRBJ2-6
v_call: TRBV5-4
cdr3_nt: TGTGCCAGCAGCTGGAATCCGGGCTCTGGGGCCAACGTCCTGACTTTC
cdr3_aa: CASSWNPGSGANVLTF

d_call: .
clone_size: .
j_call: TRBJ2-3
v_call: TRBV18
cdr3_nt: TGTGCCAGCTCACCAAAACAGACAAGCACAGATACGCAGTATTTT
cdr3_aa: CASSPKQTSTDTQYF

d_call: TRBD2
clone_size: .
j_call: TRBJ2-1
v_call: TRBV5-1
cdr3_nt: TGCGCCAGCAGCTTGGCCCCGGGACTAGCGCTCTACAATGAGCAGTTCTTC
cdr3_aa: CASSLAPGLALYNEQFF

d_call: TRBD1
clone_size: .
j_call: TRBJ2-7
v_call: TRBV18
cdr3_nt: TGTGCCAGCTCAAATCCGGGACAGGGGGACTACGAGCAGTACTTC
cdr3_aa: CASSNPGQGDYEQYF

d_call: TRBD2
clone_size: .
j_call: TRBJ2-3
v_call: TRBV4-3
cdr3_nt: TGCGCCAGCAGCCAAGAATCTTCCGGGAGGCAATCCACAGATACGCAGTATTTT
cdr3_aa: CASSQESSGRQSTDTQYF

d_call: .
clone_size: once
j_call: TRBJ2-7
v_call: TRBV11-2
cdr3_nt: TGTGCCAGCAGCTCCGGCCCGGGAGCCACCTACGAGCAGTACTTC
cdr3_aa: CASSSGPGATYEQYF

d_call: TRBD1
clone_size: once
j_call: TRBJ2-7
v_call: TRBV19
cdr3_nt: TGTGCCAGTAGTAACAGGGGAAACGAGCAGTACTTC
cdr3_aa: CASSNRGNEQYF

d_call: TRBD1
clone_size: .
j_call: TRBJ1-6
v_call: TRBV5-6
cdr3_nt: TGTGCCAGCAGCTACCGGACAGGGGCCTATTCACCCCTCCACTTT
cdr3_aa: CASSYRTGAYSPLHF

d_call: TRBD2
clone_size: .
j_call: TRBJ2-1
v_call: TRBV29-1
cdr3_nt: TGCAGCGCTCAGTTGCGGGGGGGGAACAATGAGCAGTTCTTC
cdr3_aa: CSAQLRGGNNEQFF

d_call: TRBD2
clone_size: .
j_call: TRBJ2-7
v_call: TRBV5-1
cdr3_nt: TGCGCCAGCAGCTTGGAGTCTAGCGGGAAGTACGACGAGCAGTACTTC
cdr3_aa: CASSLESSGKYDEQYF

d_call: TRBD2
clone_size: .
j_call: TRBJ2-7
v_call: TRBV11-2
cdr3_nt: TGTGCCAGCAGCTTAGAACCTAGCGGGGGCAACGAGCAGTACTTC
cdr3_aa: CASSLEPSGGNEQYF

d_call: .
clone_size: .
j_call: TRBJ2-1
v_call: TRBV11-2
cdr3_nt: TGTGCCAGCAGCTTGGACGGGACTCCCGGCTATGAGCAGTTCTTC
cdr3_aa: CASSLDGTPGYEQFF

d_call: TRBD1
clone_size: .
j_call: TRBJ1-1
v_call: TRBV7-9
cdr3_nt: TGTGCCAGCAGCCTAGGACAGGCGAACACTGAAGCTTTCTTT
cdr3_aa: CASSLGQANTEAFF

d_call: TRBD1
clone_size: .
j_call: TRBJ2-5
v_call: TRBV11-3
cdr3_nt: TGTGCCAGCAGCTTAGGGGGGACAGTCCAAGAGACCCAGTACTTC
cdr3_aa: CASSLGGTVQETQYF

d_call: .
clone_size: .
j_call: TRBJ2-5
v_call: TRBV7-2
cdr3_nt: TGTGCCAGCAGCTTAGCAGGGGTCCAAGAGACCCAGTACTTC
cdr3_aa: CASSLAGVQETQYF

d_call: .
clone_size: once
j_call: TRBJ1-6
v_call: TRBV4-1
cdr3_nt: TGCGCCAGCAGTTATGCCCTCCGCGATTCACCCCTCCACTTT
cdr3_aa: CASSYALRDSPLHF

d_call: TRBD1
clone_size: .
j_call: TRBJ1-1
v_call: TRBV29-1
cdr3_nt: TGCAGCGTTTACAGGGGTGCTGAAGCTTTCTTT
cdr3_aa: CSVYRGAEAFF

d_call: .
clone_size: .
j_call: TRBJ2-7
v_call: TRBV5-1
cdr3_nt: TGCGCCAGCAGCTTGGAGGACACGTCCTCCTACGAGCAGTACTTC
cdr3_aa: CASSLEDTSSYEQYF

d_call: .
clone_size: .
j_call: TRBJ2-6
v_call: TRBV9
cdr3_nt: TGTGCCAGCAGCGTATCGGGGACTGGGGCCAACGTCCTGACTTTC
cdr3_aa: CASSVSGTGANVLTF

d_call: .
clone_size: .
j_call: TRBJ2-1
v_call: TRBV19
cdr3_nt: TGTGCCAGTAGTCTGCCGACGGGAGCCTCCTACAATGAGCAGTTCTTC
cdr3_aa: CASSLPTGASYNEQFF

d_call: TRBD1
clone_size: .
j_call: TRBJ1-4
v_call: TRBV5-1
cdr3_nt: TGCGCCAGCAGCGGGGGACAGTACGCTAATGAAAAACTGTTTTTT
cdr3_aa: CASSGGQYANEKLFF

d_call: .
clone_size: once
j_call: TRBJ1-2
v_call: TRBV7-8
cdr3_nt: TGTGCCAGCAGCAAAGTGCAACAGGGCGACTATGGCTACACCTTC
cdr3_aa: CASSKVQQGDYGYTF

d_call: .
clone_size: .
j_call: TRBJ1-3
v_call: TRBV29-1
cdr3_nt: TGCAGCGTGGGGGGGCCTTCTGGAAACACCATATATTTT
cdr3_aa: CSVGGPSGNTIYF

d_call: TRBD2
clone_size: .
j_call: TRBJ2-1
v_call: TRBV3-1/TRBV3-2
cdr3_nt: TGTGCCAGCAGCCACCAAGGACTAGCGGGTCCTACCTCCTACAATGAGCAGTTCTTC
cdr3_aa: CASSHQGLAGPTSYNEQFF

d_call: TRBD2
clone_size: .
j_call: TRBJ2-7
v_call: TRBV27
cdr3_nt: TGTGCCAGCAGTTTACGACTAGCGGGACGGTTTGACGAGCAGTACTTC
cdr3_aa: CASSLRLAGRFDEQYF

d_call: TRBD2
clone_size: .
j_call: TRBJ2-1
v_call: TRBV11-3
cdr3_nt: TGTGCCAGCAGCTTTGGCGGGAGTGTAAATGAGCAGTTCTTC
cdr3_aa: CASSFGGSVNEQFF

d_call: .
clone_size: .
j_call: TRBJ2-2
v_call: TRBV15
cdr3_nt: TGTGCCACCAGCAGAGATAGAACGGAGGCCGGGGAGCTGTTTTTT
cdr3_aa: CATSRDRTEAGELFF

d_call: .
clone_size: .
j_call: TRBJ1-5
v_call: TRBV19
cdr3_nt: TGTGCCAGTAGTATAGCCCGCCGGCAGGGATATAGCAATCAGCCCCAGCATTTT
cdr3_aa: CASSIARRQGYSNQPQHF

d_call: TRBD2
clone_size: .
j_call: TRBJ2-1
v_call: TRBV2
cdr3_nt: TGTGCCAGCAGTAGGACTAGCGGGAGCCGCTCCTACAATGAGCAGTTCTTC
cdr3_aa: CASSRTSGSRSYNEQFF

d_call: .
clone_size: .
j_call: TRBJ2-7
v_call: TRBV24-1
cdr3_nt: TGTGCCACCAGTGATTCATCTCCGGGAGAGCAGTACTTC
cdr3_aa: CATSDSSPGEQYF

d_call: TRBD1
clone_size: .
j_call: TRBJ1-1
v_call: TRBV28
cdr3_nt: TGTGCCAGCAGTTCCCCAGGGGGCTCCCGGGGGAACACTGAAGCTTTCTTT
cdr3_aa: CASSSPGGSRGNTEAFF

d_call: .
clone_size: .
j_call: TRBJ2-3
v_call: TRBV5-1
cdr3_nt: TGCGCCAGCAGCTTGGCGGGAGTAGTATCAGATACGCAGTATTTT
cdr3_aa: CASSLAGVVSDTQYF

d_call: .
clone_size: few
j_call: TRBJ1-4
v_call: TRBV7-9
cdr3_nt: TGTGCCAGCAGCCGGGACTCTACTAATGAAAAACTGTTTTTT
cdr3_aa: CASSRDSTNEKLFF

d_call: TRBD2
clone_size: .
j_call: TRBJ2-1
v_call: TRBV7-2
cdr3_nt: TGTGCCAGCAGCTTAGCCGGGACTAGCGGGAGAAGTTCGGGCAATGAGCAGTTCTTC
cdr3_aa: CASSLAGTSGRSSGNEQFF

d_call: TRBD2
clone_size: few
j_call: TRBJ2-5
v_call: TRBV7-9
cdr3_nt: TGTGCCAGCAGCCAACTAGCGGGAGGGTTCCAAGAGACCCAGTACTTC
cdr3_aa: CASSQLAGGFQETQYF

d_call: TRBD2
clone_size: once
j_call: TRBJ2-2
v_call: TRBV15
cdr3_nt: TGTGCCACCAGCAGAGGGCTAGCGGATAACACCGGGGAGCTGTTTTTT
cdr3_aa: CATSRGLADNTGELFF

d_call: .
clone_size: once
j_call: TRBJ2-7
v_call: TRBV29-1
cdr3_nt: TGCAGCGTCATATCTCCAGGTACCTCCTACGAGCAGTACTTC
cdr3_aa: CSVISPGTSYEQYF

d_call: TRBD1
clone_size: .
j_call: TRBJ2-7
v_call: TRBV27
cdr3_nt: TGTGCCAGCAGGACAGGGTATGGCGAGCAGTACTTC
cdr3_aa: CASRTGYGEQYF

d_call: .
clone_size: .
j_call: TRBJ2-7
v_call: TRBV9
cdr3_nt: TGTGCCAGCAGCGTAGACGTCCGGTCTGGCGAGCAGTACTTC
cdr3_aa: CASSVDVRSGEQYF

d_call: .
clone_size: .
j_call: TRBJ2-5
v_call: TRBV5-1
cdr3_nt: TGCGCCAGCAGCTTGGAAAAGAGAGGGGAGACCCAGTACTTC
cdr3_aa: CASSLEKRGETQYF